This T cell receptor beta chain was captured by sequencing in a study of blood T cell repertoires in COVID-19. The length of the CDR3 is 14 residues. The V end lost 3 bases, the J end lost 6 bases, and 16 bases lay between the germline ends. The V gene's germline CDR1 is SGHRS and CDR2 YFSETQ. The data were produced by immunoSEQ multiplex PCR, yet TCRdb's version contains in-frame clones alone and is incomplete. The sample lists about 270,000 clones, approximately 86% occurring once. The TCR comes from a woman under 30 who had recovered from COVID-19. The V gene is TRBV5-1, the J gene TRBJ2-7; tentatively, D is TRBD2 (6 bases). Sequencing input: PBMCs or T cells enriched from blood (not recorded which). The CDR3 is CASSWGNGGVEQYF. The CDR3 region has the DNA TGCGCCAGCAGCTGGGGGAATGGAGGGGTCGAGCAGTACTTC.